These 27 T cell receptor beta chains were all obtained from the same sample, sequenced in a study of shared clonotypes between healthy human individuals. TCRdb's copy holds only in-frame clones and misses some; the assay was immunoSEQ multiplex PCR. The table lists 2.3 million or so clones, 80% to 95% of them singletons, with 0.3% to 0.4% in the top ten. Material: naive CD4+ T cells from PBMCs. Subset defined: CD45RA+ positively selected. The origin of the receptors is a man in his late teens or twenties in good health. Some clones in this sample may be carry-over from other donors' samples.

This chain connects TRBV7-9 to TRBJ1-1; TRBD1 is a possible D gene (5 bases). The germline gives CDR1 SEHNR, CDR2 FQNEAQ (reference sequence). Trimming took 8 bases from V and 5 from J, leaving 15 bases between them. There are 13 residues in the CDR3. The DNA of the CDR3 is TGTGCCAGCCAGCCCGGGGGGAGGACTGAAGCTTTCTTT. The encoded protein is CASQPGGRTEAFF.

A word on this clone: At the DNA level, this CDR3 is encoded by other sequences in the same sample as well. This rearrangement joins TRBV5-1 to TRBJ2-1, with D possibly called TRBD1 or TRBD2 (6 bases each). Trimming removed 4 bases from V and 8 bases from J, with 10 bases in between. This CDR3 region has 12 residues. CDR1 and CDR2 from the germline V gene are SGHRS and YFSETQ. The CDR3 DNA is TGCGCCAGCAGCCTGGAGGGGGATGAGCAGTTCTTC. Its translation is CASSLEGDEQFF.

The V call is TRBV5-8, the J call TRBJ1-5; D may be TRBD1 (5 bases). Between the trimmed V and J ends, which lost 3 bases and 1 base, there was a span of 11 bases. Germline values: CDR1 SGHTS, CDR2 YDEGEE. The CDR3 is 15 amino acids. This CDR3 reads CASSSGTVSNQPQHF. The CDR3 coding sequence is TGTGCCAGCAGCTCAGGGACTGTAAGCAATCAGCCCCAGCATTTT.

The CDR3 sequence: CAIAGQGSSGNTIYF. The DNA of the CDR3 is TGTGCCATCGCGGGACAGGGAAGCTCTGGAAACACCATATATTTT. V usage is TRBV10-3 and J usage is TRBJ1-3; TRBD1 aligns across 9 bases. Germline V lookup: CDR1 ENHRY, CDR2 SYGVKD. CDR3 length: 15 amino acids. V was pared by 8 bases and J by 0 bases, with 5 bases of the junction left unmatched.

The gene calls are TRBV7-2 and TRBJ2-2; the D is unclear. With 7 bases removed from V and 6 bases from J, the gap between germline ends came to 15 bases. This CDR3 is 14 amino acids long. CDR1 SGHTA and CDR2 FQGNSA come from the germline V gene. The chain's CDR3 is CASNPGAFAGELFF. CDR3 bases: TGTGCCAGCAACCCCGGTGCTTTCGCCGGGGAGCTGTTTTTT.

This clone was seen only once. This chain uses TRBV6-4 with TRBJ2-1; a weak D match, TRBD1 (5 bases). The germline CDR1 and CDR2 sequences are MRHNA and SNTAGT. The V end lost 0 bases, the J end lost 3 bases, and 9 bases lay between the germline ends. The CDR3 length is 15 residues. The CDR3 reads CASSDSKTVYNEQFF. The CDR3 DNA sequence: TGTGCCAGCAGTGACTCTAAGACAGTCTACAATGAGCAGTTCTTC.

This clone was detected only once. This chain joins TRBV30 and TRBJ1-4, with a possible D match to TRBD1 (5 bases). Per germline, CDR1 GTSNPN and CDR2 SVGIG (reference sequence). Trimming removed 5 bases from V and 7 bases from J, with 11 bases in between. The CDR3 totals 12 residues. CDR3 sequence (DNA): TGTGCCTGGGCTGACAGTCCTGAAAAACTGTTTTTT. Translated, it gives CAWADSPEKLFF.

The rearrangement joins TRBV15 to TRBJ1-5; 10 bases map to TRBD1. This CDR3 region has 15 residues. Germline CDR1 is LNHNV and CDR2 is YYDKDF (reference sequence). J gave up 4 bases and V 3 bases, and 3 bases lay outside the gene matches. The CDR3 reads CATSSWTGGNQPQHF. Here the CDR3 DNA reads TGTGCCACCAGCAGTTGGACAGGGGGGAATCAGCCCCAGCATTTT.

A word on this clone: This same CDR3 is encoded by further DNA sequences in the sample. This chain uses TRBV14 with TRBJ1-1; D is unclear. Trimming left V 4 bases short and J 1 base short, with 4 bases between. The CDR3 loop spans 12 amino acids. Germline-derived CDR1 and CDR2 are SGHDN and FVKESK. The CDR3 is CASSLRNTEAFF. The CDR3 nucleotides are TGTGCCAGCAGCCTCAGGAACACTGAAGCTTTCTTT.

The CDR3 reads CASSKVVPPENYGYTF. In nucleotides, the CDR3 is TGTGCCAGCAGCAAAGTTGTGCCCCCAGAAAACTATGGCTACACCTTC. The V call is TRBV21-1, the J call TRBJ1-2; the table's TRBD1 call for D was not verified on the DNA. TRBV21-1 is a known pseudogene. This CDR3 contains 16 residues.

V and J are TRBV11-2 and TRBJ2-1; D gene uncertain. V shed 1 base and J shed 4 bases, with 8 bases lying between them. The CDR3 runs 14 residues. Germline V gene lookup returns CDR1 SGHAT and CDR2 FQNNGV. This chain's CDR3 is CASSLVYQYNEQFF. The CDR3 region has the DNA TGTGCCAGCAGCTTAGTATATCAGTACAATGAGCAGTTCTTC.

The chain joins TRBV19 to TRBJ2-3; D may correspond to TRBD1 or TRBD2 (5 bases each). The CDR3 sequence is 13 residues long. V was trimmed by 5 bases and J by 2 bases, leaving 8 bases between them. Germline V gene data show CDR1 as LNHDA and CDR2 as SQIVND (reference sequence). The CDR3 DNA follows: TGTGCCAGTAGTGGGGACCCCACAGATACGCAGTATTTT. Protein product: CASSGDPTDTQYF.

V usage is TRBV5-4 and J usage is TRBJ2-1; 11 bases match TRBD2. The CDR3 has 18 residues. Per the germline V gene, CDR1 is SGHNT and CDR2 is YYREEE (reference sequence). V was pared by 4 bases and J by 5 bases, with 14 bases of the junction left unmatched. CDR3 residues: CASSENSPGLAANNEQFF. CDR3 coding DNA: TGTGCCAGCAGCGAAAATTCACCGGGACTAGCGGCAAACAATGAGCAGTTCTTC.

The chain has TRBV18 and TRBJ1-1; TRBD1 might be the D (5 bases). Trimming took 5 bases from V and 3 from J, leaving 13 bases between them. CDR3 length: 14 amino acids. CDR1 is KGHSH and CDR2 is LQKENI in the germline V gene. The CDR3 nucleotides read TGTGCCAGCTCAATCGACAGAACTTACACTGAAGCTTTCTTT. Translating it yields CASSIDRTYTEAFF.

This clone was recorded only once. The CDR3 nucleotides read TGTGCCAGCAGATCCGTTCGGAACACTGAAGCTTTCTTT. Protein: CASRSVRNTEAFF. The chain recombines TRBV28 with TRBJ1-1; unclear D gene. Germline V gene sequence: CDR1 MDHEN, CDR2 SYDVKM. This CDR3 region has 13 residues. The ends were cut back, 6 bases at V and 1 base at J, with 9 bases in the middle.

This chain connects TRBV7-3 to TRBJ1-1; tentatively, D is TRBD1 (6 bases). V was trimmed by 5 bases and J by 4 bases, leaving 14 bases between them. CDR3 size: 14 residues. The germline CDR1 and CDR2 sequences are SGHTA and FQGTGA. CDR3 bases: TGTGCCAGCAGCCCGACAGGAATTTCCACTGAAGCTTTCTTT. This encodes CASSPTGISTEAFF.

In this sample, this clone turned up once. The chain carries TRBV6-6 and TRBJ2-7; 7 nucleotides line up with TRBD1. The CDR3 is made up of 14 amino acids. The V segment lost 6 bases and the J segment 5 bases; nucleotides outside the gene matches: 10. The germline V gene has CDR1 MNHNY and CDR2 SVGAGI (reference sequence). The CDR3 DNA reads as TGTGCCAGCAGCCCCGGGACAGTCGCCGACGAGCAGTACTTC. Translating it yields CASSPGTVADEQYF.

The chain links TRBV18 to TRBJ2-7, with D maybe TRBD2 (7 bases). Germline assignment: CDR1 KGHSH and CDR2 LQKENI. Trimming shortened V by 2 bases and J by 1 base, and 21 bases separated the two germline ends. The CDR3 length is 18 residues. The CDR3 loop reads CASSPRSRTRGGSYEQYF. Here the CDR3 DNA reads TGTGCCAGCTCACCAAGGTCGCGCACAAGGGGGGGTTCCTACGAGCAGTACTTC. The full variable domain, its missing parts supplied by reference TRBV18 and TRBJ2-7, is NAGVMQNPRHLVRRRGQEARLRCSPMKGHSHVYWYRQLPEEGLKFMVYLQKENIIDESGMPKERFSAEFPKEGPSILRIQQVVRGDSAAYFCASSPRSRTRGGSYEQYFGPGTRLTVT.

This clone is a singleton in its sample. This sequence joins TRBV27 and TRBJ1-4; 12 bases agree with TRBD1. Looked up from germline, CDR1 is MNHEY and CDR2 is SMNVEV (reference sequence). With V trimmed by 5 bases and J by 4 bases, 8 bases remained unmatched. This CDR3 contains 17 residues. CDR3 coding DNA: TGTGCCAGCAGTCCCCGGGACAGGGGGCGGGGTAATGAAAAACTGTTTTTT. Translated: CASSPRDRGRGNEKLFF.

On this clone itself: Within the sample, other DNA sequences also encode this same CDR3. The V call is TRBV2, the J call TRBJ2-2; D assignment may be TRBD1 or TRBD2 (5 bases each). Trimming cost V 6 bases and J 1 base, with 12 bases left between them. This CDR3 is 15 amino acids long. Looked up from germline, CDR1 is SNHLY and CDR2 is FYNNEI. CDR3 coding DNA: TGTGCCAGCAGGGGCCAGGGACGGAACACCGGGGAGCTGTTTTTT. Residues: CASRGQGRNTGELFF.

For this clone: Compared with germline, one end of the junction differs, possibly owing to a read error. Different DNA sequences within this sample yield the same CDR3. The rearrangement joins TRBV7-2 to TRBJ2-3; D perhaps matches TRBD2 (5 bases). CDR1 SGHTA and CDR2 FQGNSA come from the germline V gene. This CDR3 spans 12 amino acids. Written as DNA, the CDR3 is TGTGCCAGCAGCCTAGCCTCAGATACGCAGTATTTT. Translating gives CASSLASDTQYF.

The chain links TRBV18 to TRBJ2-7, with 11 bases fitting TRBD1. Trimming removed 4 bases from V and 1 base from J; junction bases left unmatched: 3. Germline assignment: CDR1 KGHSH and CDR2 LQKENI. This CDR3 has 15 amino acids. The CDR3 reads CASSQGTGGSYEQYF. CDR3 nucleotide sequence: TGTGCCAGCTCACAGGGGACAGGGGGTTCCTACGAGCAGTACTTC.

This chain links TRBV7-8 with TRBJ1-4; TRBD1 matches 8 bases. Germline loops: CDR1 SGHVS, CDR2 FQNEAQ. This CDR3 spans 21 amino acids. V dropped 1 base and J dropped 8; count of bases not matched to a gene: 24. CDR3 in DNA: TGTGCCAGCAGCTTAGTCCACCGGGTGCCATCACGAACAGGGGGAGGCGAAAAACTGTTTTTT. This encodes CASSLVHRVPSRTGGGEKLFF.

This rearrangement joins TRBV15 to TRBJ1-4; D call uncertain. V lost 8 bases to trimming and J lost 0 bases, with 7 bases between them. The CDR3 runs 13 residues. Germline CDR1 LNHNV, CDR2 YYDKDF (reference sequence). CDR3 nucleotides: TGTGCCACCTATTCCGCAACTAATGAAAAACTGTTTTTT. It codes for CATYSATNEKLFF. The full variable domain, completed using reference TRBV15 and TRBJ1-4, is DAMVIQNPRYQVTQFGKPVTLSCSQTLNHNVMYWYQQKSSQAPKLLFHYYDKDFNNEADTPDNFQSRRPNTSFCFLDIRSPGLGDTAMYLCATYSATNEKLFFGSGTQLSVL.

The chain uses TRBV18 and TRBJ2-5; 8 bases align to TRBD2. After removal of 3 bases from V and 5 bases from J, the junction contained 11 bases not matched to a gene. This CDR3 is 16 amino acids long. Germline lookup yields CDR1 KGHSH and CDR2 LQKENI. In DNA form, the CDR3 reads TGTGCCAGCTCACCGGCTAGTCCGGGAGGGTATGAGACCCAGTACTTC. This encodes CASSPASPGGYETQYF. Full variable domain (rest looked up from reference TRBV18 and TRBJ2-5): NAGVMQNPRHLVRRRGQEARLRCSPMKGHSHVYWYRQLPEEGLKFMVYLQKENIIDESGMPKERFSAEFPKEGPSILRIQQVVRGDSAAYFCASSPASPGGYETQYFGPGTRLLVL.

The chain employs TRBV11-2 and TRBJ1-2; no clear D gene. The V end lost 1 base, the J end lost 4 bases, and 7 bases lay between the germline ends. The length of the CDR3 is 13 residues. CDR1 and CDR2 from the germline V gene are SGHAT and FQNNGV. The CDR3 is CASSLVQPYGYTF. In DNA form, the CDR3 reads TGTGCCAGCAGCTTAGTACAACCCTATGGCTACACCTTC.

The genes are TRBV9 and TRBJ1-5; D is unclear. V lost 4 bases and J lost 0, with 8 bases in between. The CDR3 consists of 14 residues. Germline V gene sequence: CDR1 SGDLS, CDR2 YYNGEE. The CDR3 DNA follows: TGTGCCAGCAGCCTTTTTGGTAGCAATCAGCCCCAGCATTTT. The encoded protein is CASSLFGSNQPQHF.